The clone carrying this TCR beta chain is a singleton in its sample. The antigen is undetermined. Sample treatment: oral pan-JAK inhibitor, 5-10 mg twice daily. The authors sorted CD4+ and CD8+ T cells from PBMCs. These data come from a study of CD8+ T cells in alopecia areata. J gave up 6 bases and V 5 bases, and 6 bases lay outside the gene matches. The CDR3 runs 15 residues. Germline values: CDR1 MNHEY, CDR2 SMNVEV (reference sequence). Extracted RNA was reverse transcribed, and the resulting cDNA served as sequencing template. Clones were sequenced by immunoSEQ multiplex PCR, and TCRdb holds only the in-frame ones, with some missing. Of approximately 150,000 clones listed, 86% were seen once; the top ten hold less than 15%. The study's findings and limits: Tofacitinib significantly decreased scalp clonality and expanded CD8+ clones among top 100.

The sample in question was CD8+ T cells sorted from blood, obtained at week 4, from a patient treated with tofacitinib. The chain uses TRBV27 and TRBJ2-1; 11 nucleotides line up with TRBD2. The clonotype comes from a human donor with alopecia areata. CDR3 coding DNA: TGTGCCAGCAGTATAGCGGGAGGGCCCGTCAATGAGCAGTTCTTC. Translating it yields CASSIAGGPVNEQFF.